This T cell receptor (beta chain) comes out of a study of T cells in Graves' hyperthyroidism and ophthalmopathy. This CDR3 contains 17 residues. V shed 5 bases and J shed 0 bases, with 14 bases lying between them. Newly diagnosed hyperthyroidism patients aged 18 to 65 years had disease lasting under 2 months. This clonotype has a count of ten or more. RNA transcripts were the template for amplifying TCR beta CDR3 regions. A set of HTBI primers served as the primers for a first-round RT-PCR of the TCR CDR3. One entry per CDR3 protein, called by TCRdb with MiXCR from the multiplex PCR reads. The sample includes about 690,000 distinct CDR3 sequences, approximately 15% seen only once; the top ten take less than 20%.

Specimen: blood. The sequence came from a man between 50 and 59 years old with Graves' hyperthyroidism. The V call is TRBV12-3 or TRBV12-4, the J call TRBJ2-6, with D perhaps matching TRBD2 (5 bases). CDR3 sequence (DNA): TGTGCCAGCAGTCTCGAGGGCGCCGACTCTGGGGCCAACGTCCTGACTTTC. This sequence encodes CASSLEGADSGANVLTF.